This is a list of T cell receptor beta chains from one sample in a study of spatial heterogeneity in lung cancer. TCRdb used MiXCR to reprocess the 5' RACE reads, holding one entry per CDR3 protein. The table shows tens of thousands of distinct CDR3 sequences, with 5.2% occurring only once. Source: PBMCs, taken at surgery. All receptors derive from a female donor with early-stage non-small cell lung cancer. Each CDR3 is given with its conserved first and last residue. Clone size, where shown, is once, few, many, or a class for clones that have expanded.

v_gene: TRBV5-4; j_gene: TRBJ2-6; abundance: NA; CDR3aa: CASSPPHPSGANVLTF
v_gene: TRBV5-1; j_gene: TRBJ1-1; abundance: few; CDR3aa: CASSLVYRGRRDTEAFF
v_gene: TRBV6-5; j_gene: TRBJ2-7; abundance: few; CDR3aa: CASSYMGGAGYEQYF
v_gene: TRBV20-1; j_gene: TRBJ2-5; abundance: NA; CDR3aa: CSAPTLAGTQETQYF
v_gene: TRBV29-1; j_gene: TRBJ2-2; abundance: many; CDR3aa: CSVGLGGITGELFF
v_gene: TRBV20-1; j_gene: TRBJ2-3; abundance: many; CDR3aa: CSARDRRGGSTDTQYF
v_gene: TRBV5-6; j_gene: TRBJ2-3; abundance: many; CDR3aa: CASSPRDRDHTQYF
v_gene: TRBV3-1; j_gene: TRBJ1-2; abundance: many; CDR3aa: CASSPARGYGYTF
v_gene: TRBV12-3/TRBV12-4; j_gene: TRBJ1-4; abundance: NA; CDR3aa: CASSSRTGGREKLFF
v_gene: TRBV12-3/TRBV12-4; j_gene: TRBJ2-2; abundance: many; CDR3aa: CASSLAPPGQGPGELFF
v_gene: TRBV2; j_gene: TRBJ2-3; abundance: many; CDR3aa: CASRRDRITDTQYF
v_gene: TRBV18; j_gene: TRBJ2-7; abundance: many; CDR3aa: CASTGGVSYEQYF
v_gene: TRBV11-3; j_gene: TRBJ2-2; abundance: many; CDR3aa: CASSSVGPAAGELFF
v_gene: TRBV27; j_gene: TRBJ1-1; abundance: few; CDR3aa: CASSLTTGADTEAFF
v_gene: TRBV11-3; j_gene: TRBJ2-1; abundance: many; CDR3aa: CASSRTSGGSTSYNEQFF
v_gene: TRBV12-3/TRBV12-4; j_gene: TRBJ2-2; abundance: many; CDR3aa: CASSLGGGQGELFF
v_gene: TRBV19; j_gene: TRBJ2-6; abundance: NA; CDR3aa: CASSAQGPGANVLTF
v_gene: TRBV28; j_gene: TRBJ1-5; abundance: many; CDR3aa: CAAGGTGANQPQHF
v_gene: TRBV7-9; j_gene: TRBJ1-1; abundance: many; CDR3aa: CASSYPRQGAKAFF
v_gene: TRBV7-2; j_gene: TRBJ2-5; abundance: NA; CDR3aa: CASSPGGGFQETQYF